This TCR beta chain comes out of a study of vaccination effects on CD4 cells after COVID-19. Comment on this clone: Its antigen remains unknown.

Whole-study findings and limits: Convalescent patients were few in the study, and early post-infection timepoints were absent.

Data came from immunoSEQ multiplex PCR; TCRdb stores just in-frame clones and leaves some out. The sample shows around 50,000 clones, 74% of them seen only once. The culture ran for 10 to 11 days, and then CD4+ T cells were isolated. Their SARS-CoV-2 infection, verified by PCR, occurred between March and December 2020. Participants completed two doses of the BNT162b2 or mRNA-1273 vaccine. Half-medium exchanges with IL-2 medium took place on days 3 and 7. Germline CDR1 is GTSNPN and CDR2 is SVGIG (reference sequence). Between the trimmed V and J ends, which lost 3 bases and 8 bases, there was a span of 14 bases. The CDR3 is made up of 14 amino acids.

The TCR was taken from a human donor who had a prior SARS-CoV-2 infection. Here the sequenced sample was CD4+ T cells from PBMCs cultured without peptide, taken after COVID-19 vaccination. This sequence joins TRBV30 and TRBJ1-6, with D possibly matching TRBD1 (5 bases). CDR3 amino acids: CAWRPDMGHSPLHF. The CDR3 nucleotides read TGTGCCTGGAGACCGGACATGGGGCATTCACCCCTCCACTTT. The variable domain in full, with the rest retrieved from reference TRBV30 and TRBJ1-6, is SQTIHQWPATLVQPVGSPLSLECTVEGTSNPNLYWYRQAAGRGLQLLFYSVGIGQISSEVPQNLSASRPQDRQFILSSKKLLLSDSGFYLCAWRPDMGHSPLHFGNGTRLTVT.